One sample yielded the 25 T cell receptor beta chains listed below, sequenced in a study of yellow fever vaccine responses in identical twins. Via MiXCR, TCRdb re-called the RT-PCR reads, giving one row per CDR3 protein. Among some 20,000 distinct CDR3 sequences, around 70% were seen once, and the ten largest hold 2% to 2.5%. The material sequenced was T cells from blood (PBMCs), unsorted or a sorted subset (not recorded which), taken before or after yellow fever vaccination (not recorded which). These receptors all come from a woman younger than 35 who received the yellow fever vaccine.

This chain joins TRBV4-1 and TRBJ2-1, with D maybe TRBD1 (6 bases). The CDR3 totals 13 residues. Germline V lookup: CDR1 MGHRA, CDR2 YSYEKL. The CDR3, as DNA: TGCGCTACCAGGGGTGGGTCCCACAATGAGCAGTTCTTC. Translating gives CATRGGSHNEQFF.

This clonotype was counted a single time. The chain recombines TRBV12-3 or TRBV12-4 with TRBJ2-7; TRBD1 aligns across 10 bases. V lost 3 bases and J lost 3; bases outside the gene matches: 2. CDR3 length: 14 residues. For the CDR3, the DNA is TGTGCCAGCAGTTTTGGGACAGGGGACTACGAGCAGTACTTC. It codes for CASSFGTGDYEQYF.

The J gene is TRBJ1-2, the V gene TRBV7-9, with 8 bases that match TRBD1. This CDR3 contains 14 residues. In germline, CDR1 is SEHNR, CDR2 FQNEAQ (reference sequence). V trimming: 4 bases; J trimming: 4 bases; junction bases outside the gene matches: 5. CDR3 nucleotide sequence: TGTGCCAGCAGCTCGGACAGGGACGCCTATGGCTACACCTTC. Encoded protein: CASSSDRDAYGYTF.

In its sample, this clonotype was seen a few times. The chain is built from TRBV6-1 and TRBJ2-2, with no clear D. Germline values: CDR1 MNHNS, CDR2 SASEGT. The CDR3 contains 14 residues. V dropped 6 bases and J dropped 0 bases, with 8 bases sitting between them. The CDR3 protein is CASSVRANTGELFF. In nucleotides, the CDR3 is TGTGCCAGCAGCGTGCGAGCGAACACCGGGGAGCTGTTTTTT.

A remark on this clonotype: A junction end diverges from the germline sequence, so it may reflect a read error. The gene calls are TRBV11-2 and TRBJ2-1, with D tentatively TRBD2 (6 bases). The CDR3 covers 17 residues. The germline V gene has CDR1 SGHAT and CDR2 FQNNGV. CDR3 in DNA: TGTGCCAGCAGCTTAGATCAGGCGGGAATCATCTACAATGGGCAGTTCTTC. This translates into CASSLDQAGIIYNGQFF.

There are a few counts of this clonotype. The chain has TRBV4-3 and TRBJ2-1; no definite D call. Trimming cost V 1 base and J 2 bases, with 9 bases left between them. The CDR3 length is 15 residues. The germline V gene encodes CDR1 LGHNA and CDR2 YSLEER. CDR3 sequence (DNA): TGCGCCAGCAGCCAAGGTTACGGACCCTACAATGAGCAGTTCTTC. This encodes CASSQGYGPYNEQFF.

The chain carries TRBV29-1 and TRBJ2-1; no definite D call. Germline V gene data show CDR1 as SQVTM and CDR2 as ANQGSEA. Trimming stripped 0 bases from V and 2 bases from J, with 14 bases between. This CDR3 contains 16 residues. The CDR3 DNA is TGCAGCGTTGAAGATCCGGAAAGCCGTACCTACAATGAGCAGTTCTTC. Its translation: CSVEDPESRTYNEQFF.

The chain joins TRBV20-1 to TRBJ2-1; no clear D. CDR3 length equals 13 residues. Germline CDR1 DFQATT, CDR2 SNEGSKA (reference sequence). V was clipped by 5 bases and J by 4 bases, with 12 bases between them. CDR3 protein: CSASPEWYNEQFF. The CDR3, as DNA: TGCAGTGCTTCTCCAGAATGGTACAATGAGCAGTTCTTC.

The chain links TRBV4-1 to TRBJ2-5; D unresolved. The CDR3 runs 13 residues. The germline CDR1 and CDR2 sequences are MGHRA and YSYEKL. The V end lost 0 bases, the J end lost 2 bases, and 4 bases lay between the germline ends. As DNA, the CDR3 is TGCGCCAGCAGCCAAGAGTCACAAGAGACCCAGTACTTC. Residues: CASSQESQETQYF.

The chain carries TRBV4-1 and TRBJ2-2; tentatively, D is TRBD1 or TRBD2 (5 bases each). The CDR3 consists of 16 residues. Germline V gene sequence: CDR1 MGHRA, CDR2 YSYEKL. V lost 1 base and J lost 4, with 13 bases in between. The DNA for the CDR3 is TGCGCCAGCAGCCAAGTGGATATGGGGACCACCGGGGAGCTGTTTTTT. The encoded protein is CASSQVDMGTTGELFF.

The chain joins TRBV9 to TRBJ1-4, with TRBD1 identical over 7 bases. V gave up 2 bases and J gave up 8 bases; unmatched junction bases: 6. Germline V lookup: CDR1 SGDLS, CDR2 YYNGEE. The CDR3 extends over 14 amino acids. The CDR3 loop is CASSVGRGREKLFF. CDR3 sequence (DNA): TGTGCCAGCAGCGTGGGAAGGGGGCGCGAAAAACTGTTTTTT.

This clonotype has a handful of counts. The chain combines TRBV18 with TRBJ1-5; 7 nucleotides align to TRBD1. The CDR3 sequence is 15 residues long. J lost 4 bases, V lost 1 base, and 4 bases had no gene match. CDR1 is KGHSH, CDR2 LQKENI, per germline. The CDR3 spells CASSPQGTENQPQHF. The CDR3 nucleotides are TGTGCCAGCTCACCACAAGGGACAGAAAATCAGCCCCAGCATTTT.

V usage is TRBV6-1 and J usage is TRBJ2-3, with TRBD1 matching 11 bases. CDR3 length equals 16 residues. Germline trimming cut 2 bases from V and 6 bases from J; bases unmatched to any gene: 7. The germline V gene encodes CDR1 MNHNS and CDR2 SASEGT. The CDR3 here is CASSENIGQGADTQYF. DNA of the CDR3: TGTGCCAGCAGTGAAAATATAGGACAGGGGGCGGATACGCAGTATTTT.

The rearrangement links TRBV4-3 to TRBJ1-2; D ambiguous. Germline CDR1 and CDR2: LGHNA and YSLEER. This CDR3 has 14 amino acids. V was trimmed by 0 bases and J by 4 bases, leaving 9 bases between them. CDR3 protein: CASSQDGLVYGYTF. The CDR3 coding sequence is TGCGCCAGCAGCCAAGACGGCTTGGTCTATGGCTACACCTTC.

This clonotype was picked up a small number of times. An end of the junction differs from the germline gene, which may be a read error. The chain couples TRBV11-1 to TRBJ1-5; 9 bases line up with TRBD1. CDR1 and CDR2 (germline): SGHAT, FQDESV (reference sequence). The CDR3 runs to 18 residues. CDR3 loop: CASSLGGTGGSDNQLQHF. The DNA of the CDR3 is TGTGCCAGCAGCTTAGGGGGAACAGGGGGCTCTGACAATCAGCTCCAGCATTTT.

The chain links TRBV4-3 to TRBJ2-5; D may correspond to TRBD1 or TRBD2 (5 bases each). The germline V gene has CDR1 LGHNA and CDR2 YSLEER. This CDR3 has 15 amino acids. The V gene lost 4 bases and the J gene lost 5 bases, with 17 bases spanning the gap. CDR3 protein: CASSLTGLAAETQYF. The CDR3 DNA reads TGCGCCAGCAGCCTCACAGGCCTAGCAGCGGAGACCCAGTACTTC.

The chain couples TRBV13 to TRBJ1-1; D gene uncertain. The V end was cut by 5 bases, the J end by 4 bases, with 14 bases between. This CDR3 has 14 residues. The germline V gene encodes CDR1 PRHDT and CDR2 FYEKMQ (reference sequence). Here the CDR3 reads CASSEGGYGTEAFF. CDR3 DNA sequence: TGTGCCAGCAGCGAAGGAGGGTACGGCACTGAAGCTTTCTTT.

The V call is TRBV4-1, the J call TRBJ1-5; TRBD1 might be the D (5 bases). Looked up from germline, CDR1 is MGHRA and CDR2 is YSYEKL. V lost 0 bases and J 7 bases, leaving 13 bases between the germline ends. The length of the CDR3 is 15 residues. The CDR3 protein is CASSQDSGFRQPQHF. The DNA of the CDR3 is TGCGCCAGCAGCCAAGACTCAGGGTTCCGACAGCCCCAGCATTTT.

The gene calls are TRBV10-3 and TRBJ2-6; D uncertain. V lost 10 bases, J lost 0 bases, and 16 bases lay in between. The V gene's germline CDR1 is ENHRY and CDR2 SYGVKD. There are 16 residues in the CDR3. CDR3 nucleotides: TGTGCCACCCTACTTACGGAGAGCTCTGGGGCCAACGTCCTGACTTTC. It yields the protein CATLLTESSGANVLTF.

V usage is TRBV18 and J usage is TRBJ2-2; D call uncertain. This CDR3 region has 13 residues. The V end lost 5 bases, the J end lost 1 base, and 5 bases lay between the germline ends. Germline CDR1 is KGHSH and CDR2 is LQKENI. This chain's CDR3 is CASSMQNTGELFF. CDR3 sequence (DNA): TGTGCCAGCTCAATGCAGAACACCGGGGAGCTGTTTTTT.

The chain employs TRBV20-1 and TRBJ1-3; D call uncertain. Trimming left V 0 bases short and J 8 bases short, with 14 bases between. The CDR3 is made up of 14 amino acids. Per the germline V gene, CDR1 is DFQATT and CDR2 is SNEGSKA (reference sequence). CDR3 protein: CSARDSFGDDTIYF. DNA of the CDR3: TGCAGTGCTAGAGATTCGTTCGGAGACGACACCATATATTTT.

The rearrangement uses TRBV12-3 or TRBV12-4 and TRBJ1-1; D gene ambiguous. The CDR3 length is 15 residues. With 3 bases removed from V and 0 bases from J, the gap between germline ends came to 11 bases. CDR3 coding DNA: TGTGCCAGCAGTTTTCGCCGAGAGATGAACACTGAAGCTTTCTTT. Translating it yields CASSFRREMNTEAFF.

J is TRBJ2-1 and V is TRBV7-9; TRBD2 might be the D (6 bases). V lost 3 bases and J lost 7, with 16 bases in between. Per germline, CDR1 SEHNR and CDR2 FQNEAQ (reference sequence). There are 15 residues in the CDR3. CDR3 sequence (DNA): TGTGCCAGCAGCTTTCCCGCGGGAATGAGAAATGAGCAGTTCTTC. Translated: CASSFPAGMRNEQFF. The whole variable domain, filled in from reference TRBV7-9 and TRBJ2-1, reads DTGVSQNPRHKITKRGQNVTFRCDPISEHNRLYWYRQTLGQGPEFLTYFQNEAQLEKSRLLSDRFSAERPKGSFSTLEIQRTEQGDSAMYLCASSFPAGMRNEQFFGPGTRLTVL.

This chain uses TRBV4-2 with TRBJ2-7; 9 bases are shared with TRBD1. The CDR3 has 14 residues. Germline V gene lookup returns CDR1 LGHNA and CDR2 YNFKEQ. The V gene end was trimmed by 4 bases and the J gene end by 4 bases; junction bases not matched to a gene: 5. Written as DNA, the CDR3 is TGTGCCAGCAGCCCCGGGACAGGGATGTACGAGCAGTACTTC. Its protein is CASSPGTGMYEQYF.

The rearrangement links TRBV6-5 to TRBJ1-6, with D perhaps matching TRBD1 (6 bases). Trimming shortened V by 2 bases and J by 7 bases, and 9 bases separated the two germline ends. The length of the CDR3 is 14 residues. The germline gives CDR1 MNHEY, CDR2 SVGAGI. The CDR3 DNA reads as TGTGCCAGCAGTTACCGGACAGAAAATTCACCCCTCCACTTT. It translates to CASSYRTENSPLHF.